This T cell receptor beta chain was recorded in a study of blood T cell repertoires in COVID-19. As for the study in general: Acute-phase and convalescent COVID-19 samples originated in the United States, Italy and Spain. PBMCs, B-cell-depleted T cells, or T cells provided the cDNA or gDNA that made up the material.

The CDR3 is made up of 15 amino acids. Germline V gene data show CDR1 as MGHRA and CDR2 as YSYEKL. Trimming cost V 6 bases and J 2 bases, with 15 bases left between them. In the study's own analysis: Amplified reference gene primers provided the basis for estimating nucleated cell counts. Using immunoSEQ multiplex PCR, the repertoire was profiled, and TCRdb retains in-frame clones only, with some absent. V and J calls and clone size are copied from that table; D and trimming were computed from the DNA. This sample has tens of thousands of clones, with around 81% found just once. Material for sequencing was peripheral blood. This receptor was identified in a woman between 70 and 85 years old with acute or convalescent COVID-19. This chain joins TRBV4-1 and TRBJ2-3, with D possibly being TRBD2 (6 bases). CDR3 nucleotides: TGCGCCAGCAGTGGAGGGGACTTTTTCACAGATACGCAGTATTTT. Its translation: CASSGGDFFTDTQYF.